This T cell receptor beta chain was sequenced during a study of monozygotic twins with inflammatory bowel disease. Overall study findings and caveats: Whereas healthy co-twins had higher TCRbeta diversity (inverse Simpson), IBD patients had lower diversity. Relative to healthy twins, IBD patients had fewer clonotypes in common with others, a gap that was especially apparent with disease activity.

There were eight separate reactions per sample in which cDNA was made. Nested PCRs (roughly 16 and 10 cycles, two total) were applied to TCRalpha and TCRbeta cDNA. TCRdb reprocessed the 5' RACE reads and reports one entry per CDR3 protein, with no DNA. The sample totals 300,000 to 350,000 distinct CDR3 sequences; its top ten clones hold approximately 2%. This CDR3 has 14 residues. CDR1 is MDHEN, CDR2 SYDVKM, per germline. Of note for this clonotype: What it binds is unknown.

The sequenced sample was blood. The V gene is TRBV28, the J gene TRBJ2-7. The TCR comes from a human donor with ulcerative colitis or Crohn's disease, or a healthy co-twin of an affected twin (not recorded which). CDR3 sequence reads: CASRASGGPYEQYF. Combining the CDR3 with reference TRBV28 and TRBJ2-7 gives the whole variable domain DVKVTQSSRYLVKRTGEKVFLECVQDMDHENMFWYRQDPGLGLRLIYFSYDVKMKEKGDIPEGYSVSREKKERFSLILESASTNQTSMYLCASRASGGPYEQYFGPGTRLTVT.